Following are 13 T cell receptor beta chains from one sample sequenced in a study of blood T cell repertoires in COVID-19. The repertoire was sequenced with immunoSEQ multiplex PCR; TCRdb's copy has only in-frame clones and lacks some. The sample has about 260,000 clones, about 83% seen once. The specimen was PBMCs or T cells enriched from blood (not recorded which). The receptors were gathered from a woman in her forties or fifties who had recovered from COVID-19.

This chain uses TRBV2 with TRBJ1-1; 7 bases fit TRBD1. The trim removed 8 bases at V and 7 bases at J, leaving 13 bases unmatched. The CDR3 spans 14 residues. The germline V gene has CDR1 SNHLY and CDR2 FYNNEI. CDR3 sequence: CASADSGTVSEAFF. CDR3 in DNA: TGTGCCAGCGCAGATTCCGGGACAGTGAGTGAAGCTTTCTTT.

This clone was observed once. This rearrangement joins TRBV11-2 to TRBJ2-1; D is undetermined. The ends were cut back, 1 base at V and 6 bases at J, with 13 bases in the middle. The CDR3 runs 15 residues. Germline V gene data show CDR1 as SGHAT and CDR2 as FQNNGV. Here the CDR3 reads CASSLVSQASNEQFF. Here the CDR3 DNA reads TGTGCCAGCAGCTTAGTGTCCCAAGCTTCCAATGAGCAGTTCTTC.

The chain couples TRBV19 to TRBJ1-1; TRBD1 agrees at 8 bases. Germline-derived CDR1 and CDR2 are LNHDA and SQIVND (reference sequence). The J segment lost 1 base and the V segment lost 6 bases, leaving 7 bases of the junction unmatched. The CDR3 totals 15 residues. The CDR3 sequence: CASRFGTGRNTEAFF. The CDR3 bases are TGTGCCAGTAGGTTTGGGACAGGACGGAACACTGAAGCTTTCTTT.

V gene TRBV28 combines with J gene TRBJ2-1; 7 bases are shared with TRBD1. The CDR3 totals 17 residues. Germline assignment: CDR1 MDHEN and CDR2 SYDVKM. V lost 5 bases, J lost 0 bases, and 10 bases stayed unmatched. Here the CDR3 DNA reads TGTGCCAGCAGTCCCATAACAGGGGTGGACTCCTACAATGAGCAGTTCTTC. Translation gives CASSPITGVDSYNEQFF.

J is TRBJ1-2 and V is TRBV6-5; D is unclear. The CDR3 is 13 amino acids. Germline V gives CDR1 MNHEY, CDR2 SVGAGI. V lost 1 base, J lost 6 bases, and 9 bases lay in between. The DNA of the CDR3 is TGTGCCAGCAGTTACTATCACGGGGATGGCTACACCTTC. Its protein is CASSYYHGDGYTF.

This clone showed up just once. Other nucleotide sequences from this sample produce the same CDR3. This sequence joins TRBV4-3 and TRBJ1-5; TRBD1 aligns across 7 bases. The CDR3 is 13 amino acids. Germline values: CDR1 LGHNA, CDR2 YSLEER. J gave up 4 bases and V 3 bases, and 0 bases lay outside the gene matches. The chain's CDR3 is CASSQDRNQPQHF. DNA for the CDR3: TGCGCCAGCAGCCAGGACAGGAATCAGCCCCAGCATTTT.

The rearrangement uses TRBV4-3 and TRBJ2-1; 8 nucleotides line up with TRBD2. The CDR3 spans 14 residues. J lost 6 bases, V lost 1 base, and 2 bases had no gene match. In germline, CDR1 is LGHNA, CDR2 YSLEER. The CDR3 bases are TGCGCCAGCAGCCAAGTCAGCGGGAGCAATGAGCAGTTCTTC. Its protein is CASSQVSGSNEQFF.

The CDR3 nucleotides are TGTGCCAGCAGCCTCAAAGTGAGGGGGCTGAACACTGAAGCTTTCTTT. This sequence encodes CASSLKVRGLNTEAFF. This chain connects TRBV14 to TRBJ1-1; 7 nucleotides agree with TRBD1. The V and J ends lost 4 bases and 0 bases, in that order; junction bases with no gene match: 8. The germline gives CDR1 SGHDN, CDR2 FVKESK. This CDR3 comprises 16 residues.

The chain recombines TRBV12-3 or TRBV12-4 with TRBJ2-7; a weak D match, TRBD2 (5 bases). V gave up 6 bases and J gave up 2 bases, with 11 bases separating them. CDR3 length: 13 residues. CDR3 protein: CASSLRGAYEQYF. CDR3 sequence (DNA): TGTGCCAGCAGCCTACGGGGAGCCTACGAGCAGTACTTC.

Only one count was recorded for this clone. V usage is TRBV3-1 (or the pseudogene TRBV3-2) and J usage is TRBJ1-2; no firm D call. V lost 4 bases and J 5 bases, leaving 17 bases between the germline ends. Per the germline V gene, CDR1 is LGHDT and CDR2 is YNNKEL (reference sequence). The CDR3 consists of 15 residues. The CDR3 DNA sequence: TGTGCCAGCAGCCTGCGGAACACTAAATCTTATGGCTACACCTTC. Residues: CASSLRNTKSYGYTF.

This clone was seen only a few times. The chain is built from TRBV5-4 and TRBJ2-2; D is unresolved. The V gene lost 0 bases and the J gene lost 1 base, with 4 bases spanning the gap. This CDR3 spans 14 amino acids. CDR1 is SGHNT, CDR2 YYREEE, per germline (reference sequence). The CDR3: CASSLGQNTGELFF. CDR3 nucleotides: TGTGCCAGCAGCTTGGGACAGAACACCGGGGAGCTGTTTTTT.

The chain is built from TRBV7-9 and TRBJ1-1; TRBD1 is a possible D gene (6 bases). The CDR3 loop spans 14 amino acids. CDR1 SEHNR and CDR2 FQNEAQ come from the germline V gene (reference sequence). Deletions cut 4 bases from V and 6 bases from J, with 15 bases between. CDR3 loop: CASSSLGGAAEAFF. CDR3 sequence (DNA): TGTGCCAGCAGCTCCCTTGGGGGCGCCGCTGAAGCTTTCTTT.

The V gene is TRBV7-2, the J gene TRBJ2-3; D is unresolved. The V gene lost 2 bases and the J gene lost 10 bases, with 16 bases spanning the gap. This CDR3 region has 14 residues. Germline V gene sequence: CDR1 SGHTA, CDR2 FQGNSA. The CDR3 nucleotides are TGTGCCAGCAGCTTACTACCTAGTTCTGACGCGCAGTATTTT. Amino acids: CASSLLPSSDAQYF. Full variable domain (remainder filled in from reference TRBV7-2 and TRBJ2-3): GAGVSQSPSNKVTEKGKDVELRCDPISGHTALYWYRQSLGQGLEFLIYFQGNSAPDKSGLPSDRFSAERTGGSVSTLTIQRTQQEDSAVYLCASSLLPSSDAQYFGPGTRLTVL.